This entry lists 24 T cell receptor beta chains sequenced from one sample in a study of OX40 agonist ivuxolimab in advanced cancers. Using immunoSEQ multiplex PCR, the repertoire was profiled, and TCRdb retains in-frame clones only, with some absent. The sample consists of 65,000 to 85,000 clones, roughly nine tenths of them appearing once. The sample here was CD4+ or CD8+ T cells sorted from blood, taken in a trial of the OX40 agonist ivuxolimab. Receptors originate from an adult with an advanced solid tumor such as melanoma, head and neck, liver or kidney cancer.

J is TRBJ2-7 and V is TRBV10-3; D may match TRBD1 or TRBD2 (5 bases each). The V end was cut by 10 bases, the J end by 3 bases, with 13 bases between. Germline V gene lookup returns CDR1 ENHRY and CDR2 SYGVKD. CDR3 length: 12 amino acids. The chain's CDR3 is CATGEGLYEQYF. The DNA of the CDR3 is TGTGCCACGGGTGAGGGGCTCTACGAGCAGTACTTC.

This rearrangement joins TRBV7-2 to TRBJ2-7, with TRBD2 as a possible D gene (6 bases). Germline V CDR1 and CDR2: SGHTA, FQGNSA. CDR3 length: 12 amino acids. V was shortened by 3 bases and J by 4 bases, with 7 bases between the two germline ends. For the CDR3, the DNA is TGTGCCAGCAGCTTGACTAGTTACGAGCAGTACTTC. This translates into CASSLTSYEQYF. The whole variable domain, remainder taken from reference TRBV7-2 and TRBJ2-7, is GAGVSQSPSNKVTEKGKDVELRCDPISGHTALYWYRQSLGQGLEFLIYFQGNSAPDKSGLPSDRFSAERTGGSVSTLTIQRTQQEDSAVYLCASSLTSYEQYFGPGTRLTVT.

The CDR3, as DNA: TGTGCCAGCAGCCAAGATCAGGGATTCGGCTCTGGAAACACCATATATTTT. Its protein is CASSQDQGFGSGNTIYF. The chain combines TRBV4-2 with TRBJ1-3, with TRBD1 as a possible D gene (5 bases). CDR3 size: 17 residues. V lost 0 bases to trimming and J lost 0 bases, with 12 bases between them. CDR1 is LGHNA and CDR2 is YNFKEQ in the germline V gene.

This clone was seen a single time. This rearrangement joins TRBV4-2 to TRBJ2-5, with TRBD2 matching 10 bases. The assigned J gene may be wrong: the sequence end matches TRBJ2-7 better. The CDR3 runs to 16 residues. Germline V gives CDR1 LGHNA, CDR2 YNFKEQ. The CDR3 is CASSQALAGASSEQYF. Written as DNA, the CDR3 is TGTGCCAGCAGCCAAGCTCTAGCGGGAGCTTCCAGCGAGCAGTACTTC.

This chain joins TRBV10-2 and TRBJ1-6; TRBD1 agrees at 7 bases. V shed 6 bases and J 10 bases; nucleotides not matched to a gene: 6. There are 13 residues in the CDR3. CDR1 and CDR2 from the germline V gene are WSHSY and SAAADI. The DNA of the CDR3 is TGCGCCAGCAGAGACAGGGCTGGGTCACCCCTCCACTTT. Amino acids: CASRDRAGSPLHF.

The rearrangement uses TRBV5-3 and TRBJ1-6; 8 bases fit TRBD1. TRBV5-3 is marked as an open reading frame, function uncertain. The CDR3 spans 13 residues. Losses at the gene ends were 9 bases for V and 14 bases for J; bases not matched to a gene: 13. The CDR3, as DNA: TGTGCCAACCCCGGACAGGGAAGGACGGCCCTCCACTTT. It translates to CANPGQGRTALHF.

This clone is a singleton in its sample. The chain links TRBV6-5 to TRBJ1-6, with TRBD1 as a possible D gene (5 bases). The germline V and J ends were trimmed by 5 bases and 13 bases, with 21 bases remaining between them. Germline V lookup: CDR1 MNHEY, CDR2 SVGAGI. This CDR3 has 15 amino acids. In DNA form, the CDR3 reads TGTGCCAGCAGTCTTAAGAGGGGTAGGACATCTCCCCTCCACTTT. Protein sequence: CASSLKRGRTSPLHF.

The chain is built from TRBV19 and TRBJ2-3; 10 bases agree with TRBD1. V was clipped by 3 bases and J by 5 bases; unmatched bases: 8. Germline-derived CDR1 and CDR2 are LNHDA and SQIVND (reference sequence). This CDR3 spans 16 amino acids. The CDR3 DNA reads as TGTGCCAGTAGTATCCTTCGGGACAGGGGAAAAGATACGCAGTATTTT. Translating gives CASSILRDRGKDTQYF.

V is TRBV27 and J is TRBJ1-4; no definite D call. Germline CDR1 is MNHEY and CDR2 is SMNVEV (reference sequence). V was cut by 6 bases and J by 3 bases, with 17 bases left in between. The CDR3 is 16 residues long. CDR3 sequence (DNA): TGTGCCAGCAGCTCAAAAGGGCGTCATTCTAATGAAAAACTGTTTTTT. It yields the protein CASSSKGRHSNEKLFF.

This clone appeared a few times. The J gene is TRBJ1-1, the V gene TRBV15; TRBD1 might be the D (5 bases). The V and J ends lost 6 bases and 0 bases respectively, with 14 bases between them. This CDR3 is 15 amino acids long. Germline-derived CDR1 and CDR2 are LNHNV and YYDKDF (reference sequence). The DNA for the CDR3 is TGTGCCACCAGGACTAGGACAACTATGAACACTGAAGCTTTCTTT. It yields the protein CATRTRTTMNTEAFF.

The chain joins TRBV27 to TRBJ2-3; 9 positions agree with TRBD2. Germline assignment: CDR1 MNHEY and CDR2 SMNVEV (reference sequence). The CDR3 contains 17 residues. Germline trimming cut 5 bases from V and 4 bases from J; bases unmatched to any gene: 13. In DNA, the CDR3 is TGTGCCAGCAGTCGATTCCAAGCGGGAGGAGGTGCAGATACGCAGTATTTT. This codes for CASSRFQAGGGADTQYF.

The V call is TRBV6-5, the J call TRBJ2-3; D gene unclear. V lost 2 bases to trimming and J lost 1 base, with 7 bases between them. CDR3 size: 14 residues. Germline V gives CDR1 MNHEY, CDR2 SVGAGI. For the CDR3, the DNA is TGTGCCAGCAGTTACGACTGGCGCACAGATACGCAGTATTTT. This gives the protein CASSYDWRTDTQYF.

The CDR3 reads CASSAVNTEAFF. The CDR3 DNA reads as TGCGCCAGCAGCGCTGTGAACACTGAAGCTTTCTTT. V gene TRBV5-1 combines with J gene TRBJ1-1, with D unclear. Germline V gene data show CDR1 as SGHRS and CDR2 as YFSETQ. V lost 4 bases and J 0 bases, leaving 4 bases between the germline ends. There are 12 residues in the CDR3.

This rearrangement joins TRBV30 to TRBJ2-2, with unresolved D. Germline loops: CDR1 GTSNPN, CDR2 SVGIG (reference sequence). V lost 1 base and J 7 bases, leaving 7 bases between the germline ends. The CDR3 runs 12 residues. In DNA form, the CDR3 reads TGTGCCTGGAGTGGCGTAGTCGGGGAGCTGTTTTTT. Translation: CAWSGVVGELFF.

The chain employs TRBV5-1 and TRBJ2-5, with TRBD2 as a possible D gene (6 bases). This CDR3 has 17 residues. From germline, CDR1 is SGHRS and CDR2 YFSETQ. Deletions cut 0 bases from V and 9 bases from J, with 24 bases between. The CDR3 DNA is TGCGCCAGCAGCTTGGGCGTCTGGGACTCACGCCGAGGTTCCCAGTACTTC. Protein: CASSLGVWDSRRGSQYF.

V gene TRBV5-1 combines with J gene TRBJ2-5; 8 nucleotides agree with TRBD2. The end of the DNA fits TRBJ2-7 better, so the J call may be wrong. The germline V gene has CDR1 SGHRS and CDR2 YFSETQ. The length of the CDR3 is 14 residues. CDR3 nucleotides: TGCGCCAGCAGCCCCGGGGGGGCCAACTACGAGCAGTACTTC. As protein: CASSPGGANYEQYF.

The chain links TRBV6-5 to TRBJ1-5; 7 bases align to TRBD1. The germline gives CDR1 MNHEY, CDR2 SVGAGI. V was clipped by 6 bases and J by 5 bases; unmatched bases: 7. The CDR3 sequence is 14 residues long. CDR3 amino acids: CASRSGQNYQPQHF. CDR3 sequence (DNA): TGTGCCAGCAGATCGGGACAGAATTATCAGCCCCAGCATTTT.

The chain uses TRBV19 and TRBJ2-1; unclear D gene. The CDR3 extends over 13 amino acids. The V and J ends lost 2 bases and 10 bases respectively, with 12 bases between them. The V gene's germline CDR1 is LNHDA and CDR2 SQIVND (reference sequence). CDR3 in DNA: TGTGCCAGTAGTATACGATGGGCGCTGGAGCAGTTCTTC. Residues: CASSIRWALEQFF.

This rearrangement joins TRBV14 to TRBJ1-3; D is ambiguous. Germline CDR1 is SGHDN and CDR2 is FVKESK. The CDR3 contains 17 residues. V lost 5 bases and J 5 bases, leaving 22 bases between the germline ends. For the CDR3, the DNA is TGTGCCAGCAGCACCGCCCGGGCCGATAGATTTCGAAACACCATATATTTT. Amino acid sequence: CASSTARADRFRNTIYF.

The chain joins TRBV28 to TRBJ2-7; 11 nucleotides line up with TRBD1. With 2 bases clipped from V and 0 bases from J, the junction kept 9 bases outside the gene matches. The CDR3 length is 18 residues. Germline CDR1 reads MDHEN; CDR2 reads SYDVKM. This chain's CDR3 is CASSLMGQGGGSSYEQYF. DNA of the CDR3: TGTGCCAGCAGTTTAATGGGACAGGGGGGGGGAAGCTCCTACGAGCAGTACTTC.

The J gene is TRBJ2-7, the V gene TRBV9; 8 positions agree with TRBD2. This CDR3 has 17 residues. The junction had 22 bases not matched to a gene; V was cut back by 5 bases and J by 9 bases. Germline CDR1 is SGDLS and CDR2 is YYNGEE. DNA for the CDR3: TGTGCCAGCAGTCCCCTCGGGGCGGGGGGCCCCCTACGAGTGCAGTACTTC. Encoded protein: CASSPLGAGGPLRVQYF.

The chain has TRBV5-1 and TRBJ2-2; TRBD1 is a possible D gene (5 bases). Trimming cost V 1 base and J 1 base, with 8 bases left between them. The V gene's germline CDR1 is SGHRS and CDR2 YFSETQ. CDR3 size: 15 residues. CDR3: CASSLTGQNTGELFF. The CDR3 DNA sequence: TGCGCCAGCAGCTTGACAGGACAGAACACCGGGGAGCTGTTTTTT.

The chain uses TRBV19 and TRBJ2-7; D gene unclear. Germline V gives CDR1 LNHDA, CDR2 SQIVND (reference sequence). The CDR3 contains 14 residues. Trimming removed 5 bases at V and 4 bases at J, with 15 bases between. The CDR3 sequence: CASSHQTGPYEQYF. The CDR3 DNA reads as TGTGCCAGTAGTCACCAAACGGGCCCTTACGAGCAGTACTTC.

J is TRBJ1-2 and V is TRBV19, with TRBD1 matching 7 bases. This CDR3 has 14 residues. The V segment lost 4 bases and the J segment 3 bases; nucleotides outside the gene matches: 5. The V gene's germline CDR1 is LNHDA and CDR2 SQIVND (reference sequence). DNA for the CDR3: TGTGCCAGTAGTAAAAACACAGGGGACTATGGCTACACCTTC. Protein sequence: CASSKNTGDYGYTF.